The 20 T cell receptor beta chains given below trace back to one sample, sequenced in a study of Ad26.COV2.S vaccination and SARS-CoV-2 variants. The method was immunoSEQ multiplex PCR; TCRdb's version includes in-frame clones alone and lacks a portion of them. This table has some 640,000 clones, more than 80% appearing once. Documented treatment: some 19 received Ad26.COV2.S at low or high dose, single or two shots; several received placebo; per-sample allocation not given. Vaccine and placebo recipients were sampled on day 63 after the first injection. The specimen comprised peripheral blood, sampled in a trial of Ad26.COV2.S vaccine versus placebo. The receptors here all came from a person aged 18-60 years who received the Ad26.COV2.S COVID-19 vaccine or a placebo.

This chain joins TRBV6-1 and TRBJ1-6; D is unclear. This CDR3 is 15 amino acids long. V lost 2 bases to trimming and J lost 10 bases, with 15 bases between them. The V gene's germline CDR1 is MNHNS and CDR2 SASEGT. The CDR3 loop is CASSELGWAHSPLHF. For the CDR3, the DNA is TGTGCCAGCAGTGAATTGGGCTGGGCGCACTCACCCCTCCACTTT.

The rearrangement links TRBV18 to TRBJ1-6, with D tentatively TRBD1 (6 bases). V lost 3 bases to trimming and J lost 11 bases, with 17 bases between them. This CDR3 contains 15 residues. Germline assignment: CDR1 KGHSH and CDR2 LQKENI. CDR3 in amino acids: CASSPGGQDPPPLHF. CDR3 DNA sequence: TGTGCCAGCTCACCGGGGGGGCAGGATCCTCCACCCCTCCACTTT.

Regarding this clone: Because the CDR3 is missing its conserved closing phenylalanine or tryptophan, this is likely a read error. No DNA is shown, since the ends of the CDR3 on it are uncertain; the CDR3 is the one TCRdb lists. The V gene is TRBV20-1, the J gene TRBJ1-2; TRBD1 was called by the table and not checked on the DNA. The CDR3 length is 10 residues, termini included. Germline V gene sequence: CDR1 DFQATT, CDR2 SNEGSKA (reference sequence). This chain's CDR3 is CSAGRDSSFV.

CDR3 in DNA: TGTGCCAGCAGCCGTCTCGGGGGCGGCGGGACGAGAGGGTACAATGAGCAGTTCTTC. It yields the protein CASSRLGGGGTRGYNEQFF. This chain connects TRBV14 to TRBJ2-1; the D call may be TRBD1 or TRBD2 (6 bases each). This CDR3 has 19 residues. The germline V gene encodes CDR1 SGHDN and CDR2 FVKESK. The V gene lost 4 bases and the J gene lost 4 bases, with 26 bases spanning the gap.

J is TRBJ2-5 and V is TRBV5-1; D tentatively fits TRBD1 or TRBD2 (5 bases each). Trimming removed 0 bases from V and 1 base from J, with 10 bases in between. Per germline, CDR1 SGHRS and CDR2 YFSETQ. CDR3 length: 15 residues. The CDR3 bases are TGCGCCAGCAGCTTGGCCGGGGCCACCCAAGAGACCCAGTACTTC. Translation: CASSLAGATQETQYF.

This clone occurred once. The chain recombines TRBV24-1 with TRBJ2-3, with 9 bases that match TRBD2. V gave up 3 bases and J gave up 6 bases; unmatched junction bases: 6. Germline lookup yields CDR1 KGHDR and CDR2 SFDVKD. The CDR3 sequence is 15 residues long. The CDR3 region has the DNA TGTGCCACCAGTGATGGCGGGAGGGCCGCTGATACGCAGTATTTT. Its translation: CATSDGGRAADTQYF.

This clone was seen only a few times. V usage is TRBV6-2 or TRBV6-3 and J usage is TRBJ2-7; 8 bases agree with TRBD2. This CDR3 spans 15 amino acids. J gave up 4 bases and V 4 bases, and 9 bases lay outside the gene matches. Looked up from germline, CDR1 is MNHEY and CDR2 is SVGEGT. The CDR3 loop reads CASSSAGGHRYEQYF. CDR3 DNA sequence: TGTGCCAGCAGTTCTGCGGGGGGCCATCGGTACGAGCAGTACTTC.

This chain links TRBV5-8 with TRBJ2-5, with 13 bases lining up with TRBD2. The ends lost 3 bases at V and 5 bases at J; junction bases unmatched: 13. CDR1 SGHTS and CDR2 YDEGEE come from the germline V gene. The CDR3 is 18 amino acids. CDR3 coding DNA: TGTGCCAGCAGCTCGGGACTAGCGGGATCCCTTCGCGGGGAGACCCAGTACTTC. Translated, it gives CASSSGLAGSLRGETQYF.

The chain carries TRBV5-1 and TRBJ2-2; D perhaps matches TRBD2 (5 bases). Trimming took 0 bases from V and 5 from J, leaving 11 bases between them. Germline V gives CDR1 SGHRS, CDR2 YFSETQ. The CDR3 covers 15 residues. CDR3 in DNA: TGCGCCAGCAGCTTGGAGGGAGAGCGAACCGGGGAGCTGTTTTTT. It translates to CASSLEGERTGELFF. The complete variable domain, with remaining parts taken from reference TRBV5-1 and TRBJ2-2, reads KAGVTQTPRYLIKTRGQQVTLSCSPISGHRSVSWYQQTPGQGLQFLFEYFSETQRNKGNFPGRFSGRQFSNSRSEMNVSTLELGDSALYLCASSLEGERTGELFFGEGSRLTVL.

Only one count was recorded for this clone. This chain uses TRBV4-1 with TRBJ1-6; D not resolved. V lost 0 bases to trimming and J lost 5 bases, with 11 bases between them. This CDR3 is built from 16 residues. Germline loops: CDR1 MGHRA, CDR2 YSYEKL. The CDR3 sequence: CASSQDRFGDNSPLHF. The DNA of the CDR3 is TGCGCCAGCAGCCAAGATAGGTTCGGGGATAATTCACCCCTCCACTTT.

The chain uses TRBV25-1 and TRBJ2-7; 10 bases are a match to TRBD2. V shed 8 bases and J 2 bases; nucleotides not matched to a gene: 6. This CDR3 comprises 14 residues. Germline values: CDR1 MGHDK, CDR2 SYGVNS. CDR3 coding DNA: TGTGCCAGCTCGATAGCGGGAGGTCCCTACGAGCAGTACTTC. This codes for CASSIAGGPYEQYF.

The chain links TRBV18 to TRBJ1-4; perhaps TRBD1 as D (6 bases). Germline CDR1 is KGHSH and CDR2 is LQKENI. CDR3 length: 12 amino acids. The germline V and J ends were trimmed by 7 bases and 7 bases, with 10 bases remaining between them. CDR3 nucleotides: TGTGCCAGCTTCACCAGGGGTGAAAAACTGTTTTTT. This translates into CASFTRGEKLFF.

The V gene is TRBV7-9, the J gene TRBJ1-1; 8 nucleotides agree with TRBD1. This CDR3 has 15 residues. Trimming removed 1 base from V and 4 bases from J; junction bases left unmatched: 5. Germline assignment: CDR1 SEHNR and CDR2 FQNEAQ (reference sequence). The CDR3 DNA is TGTGCCAGCAGCTTAGGACAGGGGCTGAGCACTGAAGCTTTCTTT. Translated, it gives CASSLGQGLSTEAFF.

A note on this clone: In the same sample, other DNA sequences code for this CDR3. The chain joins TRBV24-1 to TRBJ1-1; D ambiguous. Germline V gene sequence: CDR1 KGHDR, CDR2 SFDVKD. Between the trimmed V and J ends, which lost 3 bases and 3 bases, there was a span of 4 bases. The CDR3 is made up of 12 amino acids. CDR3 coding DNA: TGTGCCACCAGTGATCGGGACACTGAAGCTTTCTTT. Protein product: CATSDRDTEAFF.

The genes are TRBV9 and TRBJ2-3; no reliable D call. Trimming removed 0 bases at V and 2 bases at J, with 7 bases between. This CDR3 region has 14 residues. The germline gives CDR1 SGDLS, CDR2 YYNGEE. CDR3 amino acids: CASSVGPNTDTQYF. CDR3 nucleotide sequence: TGTGCCAGCAGCGTAGGGCCAAACACAGATACGCAGTATTTT.

The CDR3 region is CASSLERGLSYEQYF. The DNA for the CDR3 is TGTGCCAGCAGCTTAGAGCGGGGCCTCTCCTACGAGCAGTACTTC. V usage is TRBV11-2 and J usage is TRBJ2-7, with D maybe TRBD2 (6 bases). This CDR3 is 15 amino acids long. Trimming took 0 bases from V and 0 from J, leaving 9 bases between them. Germline values: CDR1 SGHAT, CDR2 FQNNGV.

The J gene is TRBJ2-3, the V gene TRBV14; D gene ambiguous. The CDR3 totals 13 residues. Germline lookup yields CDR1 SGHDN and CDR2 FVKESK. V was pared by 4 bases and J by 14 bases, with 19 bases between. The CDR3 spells CASSRGVGLVLYF. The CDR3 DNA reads TGTGCCAGCAGCCGGGGTGTTGGGCTAGTTCTGTATTTT.

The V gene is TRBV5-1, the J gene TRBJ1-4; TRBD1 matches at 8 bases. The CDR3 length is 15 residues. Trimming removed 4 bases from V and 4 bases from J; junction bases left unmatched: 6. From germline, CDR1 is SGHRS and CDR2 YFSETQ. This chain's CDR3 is CASSLGQGSNEKLFF. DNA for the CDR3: TGCGCCAGCAGCCTCGGACAGGGCAGTAATGAAAAACTGTTTTTT.

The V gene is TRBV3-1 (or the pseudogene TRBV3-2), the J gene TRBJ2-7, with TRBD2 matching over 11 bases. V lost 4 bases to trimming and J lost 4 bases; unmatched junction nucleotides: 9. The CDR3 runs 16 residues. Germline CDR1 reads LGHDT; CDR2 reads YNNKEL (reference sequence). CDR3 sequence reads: CASSPALLAGVYEQYF. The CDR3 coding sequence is TGTGCCAGCAGCCCCGCGCTACTAGCGGGGGTATACGAGCAGTACTTC.

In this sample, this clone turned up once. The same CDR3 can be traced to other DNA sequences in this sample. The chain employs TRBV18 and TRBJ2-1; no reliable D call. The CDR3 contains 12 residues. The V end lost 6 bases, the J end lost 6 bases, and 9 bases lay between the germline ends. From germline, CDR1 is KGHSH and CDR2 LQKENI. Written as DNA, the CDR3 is TGTGCCAGCTCCCCTGGTCTCAATGAGCAGTTCTTC. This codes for CASSPGLNEQFF.